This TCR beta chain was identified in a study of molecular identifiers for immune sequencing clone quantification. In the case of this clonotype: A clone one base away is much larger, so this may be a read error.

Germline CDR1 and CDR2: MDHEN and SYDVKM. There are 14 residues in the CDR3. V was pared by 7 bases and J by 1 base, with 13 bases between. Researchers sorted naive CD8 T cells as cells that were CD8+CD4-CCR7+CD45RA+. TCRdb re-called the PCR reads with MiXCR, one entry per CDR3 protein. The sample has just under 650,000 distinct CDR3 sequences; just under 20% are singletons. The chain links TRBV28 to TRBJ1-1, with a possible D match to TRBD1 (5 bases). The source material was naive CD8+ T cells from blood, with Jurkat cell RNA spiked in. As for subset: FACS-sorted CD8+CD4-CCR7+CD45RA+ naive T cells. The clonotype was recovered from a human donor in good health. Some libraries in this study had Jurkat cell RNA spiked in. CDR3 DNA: TGTGCCAGCACCCTGACAGCAGCGAACACTGAAGCTTTCTTT. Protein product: CASTLTAANTEAFF.